The 17 T cell receptor beta chains given below trace back to one sample, sequenced in a study of blood T cell repertoires in COVID-19. Assay used: immunoSEQ multiplex PCR; TCRdb lists only in-frame clones, some missing. The profile shows roughly 150,000 clones, 70% to 85% of them singletons. Sequencing was done on a sample of peripheral blood. The receptors originated from a woman aged 50 to 60 in a cohort sampled during active or convalescent COVID-19.

The CDR3: CASSPDRDTKGEQYF. In DNA form, the CDR3 reads TGTGCCAGCAGCCCGGACCGGGACACCAAAGGGGAGCAGTACTTC. V gene TRBV7-2 combines with J gene TRBJ2-7, with D maybe TRBD1 (6 bases). This CDR3 spans 15 amino acids. The V gene's germline CDR1 is SGHTA and CDR2 FQGNSA. Trimming removed 5 bases from V and 7 bases from J, with 21 bases in between.

This clone was seen only once. This rearrangement joins TRBV7-9 to TRBJ1-2, with D possibly matching TRBD1 (5 bases). CDR3 length: 16 amino acids. V was trimmed by 4 bases and J by 4 bases, leaving 19 bases between them. Per the germline V gene, CDR1 is SEHNR and CDR2 is FQNEAQ (reference sequence). This CDR3 reads CASSSQMKGIGYGYTF. The CDR3, as DNA: TGTGCCAGCAGCTCCCAAATGAAGGGGATAGGCTATGGCTACACCTTC.

The V call is TRBV12-3 or TRBV12-4, the J call TRBJ1-2; maybe TRBD1 (6 bases). V lost 3 bases to trimming and J lost 2 bases, with 7 bases between them. This CDR3 comprises 13 residues. The CDR3 DNA sequence: TGTGCCAGCAGTTTGGGGACAAACTATGGCTACACCTTC. This gives the protein CASSLGTNYGYTF.

V and J are TRBV11-2 and TRBJ1-5; maybe TRBD1 (6 bases). CDR3 length: 16 amino acids. Trimming removed 0 bases at V and 3 bases at J, with 12 bases between. The V gene's germline CDR1 is SGHAT and CDR2 FQNNGV. CDR3 amino acids: CASSLEGRGFNQPQHF. The CDR3 coding sequence is TGTGCCAGCAGCTTAGAGGGCAGGGGTTTCAATCAGCCCCAGCATTTT.

The V and J genes are TRBV24-1 and TRBJ2-5, with TRBD2 matching over 10 bases. The ends lost 7 bases at V and 2 bases at J; junction bases unmatched: 6. Germline V gene sequence: CDR1 KGHDR, CDR2 SFDVKD. This CDR3 has 15 amino acids. The CDR3, as DNA: TGTGCCACCAGCGCATCTAGCGGGGGTCAAGAGACCCAGTACTTC. Translated: CATSASSGGQETQYF.

This clone was detected a few times. V gene TRBV7-8 combines with J gene TRBJ1-2; 7 bases agree with TRBD1. Losses at the gene ends were 1 base for V and 6 bases for J; bases not matched to a gene: 8. The CDR3 has 15 residues. The germline gives CDR1 SGHVS, CDR2 FQNEAQ. Here the CDR3 DNA reads TGTGCCAGCAGCTTAGTTGAGGGGGCGTGGAATGGCTACACCTTC. As protein: CASSLVEGAWNGYTF. Variable domain in full (rest from reference TRBV7-8 and TRBJ1-2): GAGVSQSPRYKVAKRGQDVALRCDPISGHVSLFWYQQALGQGPEFLTYFQNEAQLDKSGLPSDRFFAERPEGSVSTLKIQRTQQEDSAVYLCASSLVEGAWNGYTFGSGTRLTVV.

This chain connects TRBV15 to TRBJ1-2; D not resolved. This CDR3 comprises 14 residues. Germline lookup yields CDR1 LNHNV and CDR2 YYDKDF (reference sequence). Trimming cost V 7 bases and J 2 bases, with 14 bases left between them. The CDR3 is CATTRQETNYGYTF. CDR3 DNA sequence: TGTGCCACCACCAGGCAGGAAACAAACTATGGCTACACCTTC.

This rearrangement joins TRBV6-5 to TRBJ1-2, with a tentative D call TRBD1 (5 bases). The CDR3 extends over 12 amino acids. The V and J ends lost 7 bases and 7 bases respectively, with 13 bases between them. From germline, CDR1 is MNHEY and CDR2 SVGAGI. CDR3 loop: CASTGPGGGYTF. CDR3 sequence (DNA): TGTGCCAGCACGGGCCCGGGGGGTGGCTACACCTTC.

The chain recombines TRBV18 with TRBJ1-1, with 7 bases that match TRBD1. There are 16 residues in the CDR3. The junction had 14 bases not matched to a gene; V was cut back by 5 bases and J by 5 bases. Germline assignment: CDR1 KGHSH and CDR2 LQKENI. The CDR3 nucleotides are TGTGCCAGCTCAAACGGACAGGCGAGGCAGGGGACTGAAGCTTTCTTT. Amino acids: CASSNGQARQGTEAFF.

This clone has only one observation. The chain is built from TRBV7-9 and TRBJ2-1; D perhaps matches TRBD1 (6 bases). The germline gives CDR1 SEHNR, CDR2 FQNEAQ (reference sequence). This CDR3 spans 15 amino acids. The V end lost 1 base, the J end lost 3 bases, and 10 bases lay between the germline ends. CDR3 in amino acids: CASSLEGGLYNEQFF. As DNA, the CDR3 is TGTGCCAGCAGCTTAGAAGGGGGTCTCTACAATGAGCAGTTCTTC.

The chain has TRBV11-3 and TRBJ1-1, with no clear D. Trimming removed 4 bases from V and 0 bases from J, with 6 bases in between. CDR1 is SGHNT, CDR2 YENEEA, per germline. The CDR3 contains 13 residues. The CDR3 bases are TGTGCCAGCAGCTCCGGGGTGAACACTGAAGCTTTCTTT. It encodes CASSSGVNTEAFF.

The rearrangement joins TRBV27 to TRBJ1-2; D is uncertain. In germline, CDR1 is MNHEY, CDR2 SMNVEV (reference sequence). The CDR3 spans 15 residues. Trimming pared 2 bases from V and 3 bases from J, leaving 13 bases between. CDR3 residues: CASSLVPGSYYGYTF. The DNA of the CDR3 is TGTGCCAGCAGTTTAGTTCCGGGTTCCTACTATGGCTACACCTTC.

This clone is a singleton in its sample. This sequence joins TRBV2 and TRBJ1-1; D not resolved. There are 14 residues in the CDR3. The germline V gene has CDR1 SNHLY and CDR2 FYNNEI. V lost 3 bases and J 6 bases, leaving 14 bases between the germline ends. CDR3 nucleotide sequence: TGTGCCAGCAGTGAGAAGGAGGGTCGCGCTGAAGCTTTCTTT. It is translated as CASSEKEGRAEAFF.

The chain employs TRBV4-1 and TRBJ1-2, with a tentative D call TRBD1 (5 bases). V shed 1 base and J shed 4 bases, with 10 bases lying between them. Per germline, CDR1 MGHRA and CDR2 YSYEKL. There are 14 residues in the CDR3. CDR3 nucleotide sequence: TGCGCCAGCAGCCAAGTCTCAGGGTTCTATGGCTACACCTTC. Its translation: CASSQVSGFYGYTF.

The rearrangement joins TRBV19 to TRBJ1-5, with D tentatively TRBD1 (6 bases). Trimming shortened V by 7 bases and J by 3 bases, and 10 bases separated the two germline ends. This CDR3 has 13 amino acids. CDR1 and CDR2 from the germline V gene are LNHDA and SQIVND (reference sequence). The CDR3 nucleotides read TGTGCCAGTAATACAGGGCCCAATCAGCCCCAGCATTTT. This encodes CASNTGPNQPQHF.

This clone was recorded once. The J gene is TRBJ1-1, the V gene TRBV18; possible D gene TRBD1, 5 bases. V dropped 3 bases and J dropped 6 bases, with 20 bases sitting between them. The CDR3 consists of 16 residues. Per the germline V gene, CDR1 is KGHSH and CDR2 is LQKENI. The CDR3 nucleotides are TGTGCCAGCTCACCGCCGGGGGTCAGAGTCGGTTCTGAAGCTTTCTTT. Protein sequence: CASSPPGVRVGSEAFF.

The rearrangement links TRBV19 to TRBJ2-7; the match to TRBD1 covers 7 bases. Per germline, CDR1 LNHDA and CDR2 SQIVND (reference sequence). The CDR3 sequence is 15 residues long. The J segment lost 2 bases and the V segment lost 5 bases, leaving 9 bases of the junction unmatched. In nucleotides, the CDR3 is TGTGCCAGTAGTTCTCGGGACAGCCCTACCTACGAGCAGTACTTC. Its protein product is CASSSRDSPTYEQYF.